These T cell receptor beta chains were read from a single sample in a study of blood T cells in healthy people across ages. TCRdb ran MiXCR on the 5' RACE reads and lists one entry per CDR3 protein. The sample has 910,000 or so distinct CDR3 sequences; roughly 50% are singletons. The sequencing sample was made of blood. Every receptor here comes from a woman aged 60-70 years in good health. Both conserved end residues are part of each CDR3. The D gene is left open where the match is weak.

cdr3_aa	v_call	j_call	d_call
CATSRGRLTETQYF	TRBV15	TRBJ2-3	-
CASSSWTETGYEQYF	TRBV28	TRBJ2-7	-
CASSQDRGRGNTEAFF	TRBV28	TRBJ1-1	TRBD1
CASSLSLGGPQGQQYF	TRBV12-3/TRBV12-4	TRBJ2-5	-
CASSYAPGQINQPQHF	TRBV6-2/TRBV6-3	TRBJ1-5	TRBD1
CASILAGANVLTF	TRBV12-3/TRBV12-4	TRBJ2-6	-
CASGTPGVQETQYF	TRBV3-1	TRBJ2-5	-
CASSSKENYGYTF	TRBV5-6	TRBJ1-2	-
CSARDQVWSNQPQHF	TRBV20-1	TRBJ1-5	-
CASQDRSSYEQYF	TRBV6-6	TRBJ2-7	TRBD1
CASSQVLAGVGTQYF	TRBV4-1	-	TRBD2
CASSLVRNSVDEQFF	TRBV7-2	TRBJ2-1	-
CANQNNRGSGEKLFF	TRBV5-1	TRBJ1-4	TRBD1
CASSPGQENNEQFF	TRBV5-1	TRBJ2-1	TRBD1
CASSSTSGNRGYEQYF	TRBV7-9	TRBJ2-7	TRBD2
CASRNSRAPEAFF	TRBV6-5	TRBJ1-1	-
CASSQDFVGTDTQYF	TRBV3-1	TRBJ2-3	-
CASSPLADQETQYF	TRBV18	TRBJ2-5	-
CASSRLGSGYTF	TRBV6-2/TRBV6-3	TRBJ1-2	-
CASSLYADSYEQYF	TRBV27	TRBJ2-7	-
CASTNRGTRNQPQHF	TRBV28	TRBJ1-5	-
CASSLNPPGELFF	TRBV28	TRBJ2-2	-
CASSDRETGAYNEQFF	TRBV5-1	TRBJ2-1	-
CASSLPRESQETQYF	TRBV3-1	TRBJ2-5	TRBD2
CSAMVQGNTYEQYF	TRBV20-1	-	-
CASSLVFLAINNEQFF	TRBV27	TRBJ2-1	-
CASSLVQGARTGELFF	TRBV5-1	TRBJ2-2	TRBD1
CSARDSGGLIGYTF	TRBV20-1	TRBJ1-2	TRBD1
CASRPPGAVAGYTF	TRBV27	TRBJ1-2	-
CASSQDPTSRHHEQYF	TRBV4-3	TRBJ2-7	-
CASSYSYPAGRETQYF	TRBV6-5	-	TRBD2
CASSPPPPSYEQYF	TRBV11-2	-	-
CSARLGLGLAAYEQYF	TRBV20-1	TRBJ2-7	TRBD2
CASSQDRVGFSGNTIYF	TRBV4-2	TRBJ1-3	-
CASSDRDSSYEQYF	TRBV7-9	TRBJ2-7	TRBD1
CASSLLLGGKGEKLFF	TRBV7-9	TRBJ1-4	-
CSAPDQGGGRKYEQYF	TRBV20-1	TRBJ2-7	TRBD2
CSAPGRVNTEAFF	TRBV20-1	TRBJ1-1	-
CSVAPQQGGEQFF	TRBV29-1	TRBJ2-1	-
CASSSQQAYYGYTF	TRBV5-1	TRBJ1-2	-